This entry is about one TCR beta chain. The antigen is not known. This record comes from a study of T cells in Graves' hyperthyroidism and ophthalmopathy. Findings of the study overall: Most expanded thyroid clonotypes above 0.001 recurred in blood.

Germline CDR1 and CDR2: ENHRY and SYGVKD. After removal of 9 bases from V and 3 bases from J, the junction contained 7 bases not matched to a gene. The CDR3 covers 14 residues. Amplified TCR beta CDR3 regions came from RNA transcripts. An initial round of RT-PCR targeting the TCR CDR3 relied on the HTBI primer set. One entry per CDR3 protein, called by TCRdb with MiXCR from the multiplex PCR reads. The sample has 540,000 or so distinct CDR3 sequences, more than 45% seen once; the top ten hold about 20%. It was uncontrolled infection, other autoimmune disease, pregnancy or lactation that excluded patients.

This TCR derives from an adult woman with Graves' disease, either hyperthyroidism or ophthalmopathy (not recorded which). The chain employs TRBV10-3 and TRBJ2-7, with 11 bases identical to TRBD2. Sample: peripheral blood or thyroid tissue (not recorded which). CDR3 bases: TGTGCCATTGCTGCTGGGACTAGCGGCTACGAGCAGTACTTC. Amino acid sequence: CAIAAGTSGYEQYF.